This T cell receptor beta chain was found in a study of blood T cells in healthy people across ages (dated by TCRdb to the mid-2010s). In terms of the full investigation: In model experiments, template switching captured about one uniquely barcoded TCR beta cDNA molecule for every two T cells. The study measured age-related changes in TCR beta repertoire diversity using deep sequencing normalized with unique cDNA molecular identifiers. The donors were divided into four age groups: young (average around 16 years), middle-aged (about 40), aged (approximately 62) and long-lived (82). To avoid experimental bias, donors of different ages were spread randomly across the sequencing lanes. For two donors (one aged 18 to 30 and one aged 80 or older), the study analyzed two additional independent replicas of 1 million unique cDNA reads from the same blood draw.

The donors were roughly 38 Caucasian individuals from Russia, aged roughly 6 to 90 years, who were systemically healthy. Each donor gave 8.5 to 10 milliliters of peripheral blood, collected into EDTA-treated Vacutainer tubes. Ficoll-Paque density-gradient centrifugation was used to isolate PBMCs, with at least 7 million per sample. Trizol reagent was used to extract total RNA from the PBMCs, yielding at least 5 micrograms per sample. For every donor, flow cytometry on a PBMC aliquot measured the percentage of naive CD45RAhigh/CD27high T cells. The germline V gene provides CDR1 SGHTA and CDR2 FQGNSA. Trimming takes 5 bases from V and 6 bases from J, and the germline ends sit 17 bases apart. The CDR3 holds 14 amino acids from the cysteine to the phenylalanine. Left in the record is the CDR3 DNA by itself, 42 bases read in frame from the first base. The library was generated by 5' RACE. The listed sequencing device is Illumina HiSeq 2500. A second PCR of roughly 7 to 11 cycles was performed with a sample-barcoded 5' primer and a J-beta primer mix. Each TCR beta cDNA molecule received a unique molecular identifier from a template-switch 5' adaptor carrying 12 random nucleotides. Each sample yielded at least 2.5 million CDR3-containing paired-end reads. All of the RNA was converted into first-strand cDNA using the Mint cDNA synthesis kit, with a TRBC-specific oligonucleotide serving as the primer. All cDNA was treated with uracil-DNA glycosylase and then went through a first 18-cycle PCR with the universal primers M1SS and BC2_uni_R. The authors' pipeline ran thus. For normalization, 1 million high-quality reads were randomly selected from each sample, with every read carrying a distinct molecular identifier. Instead of being binned into consensus sequences, reads with shared molecular identifiers were discarded. CDR3 identification, clonotype clustering and error correction used MiTCR with a Q25 quality threshold and the strictest error-elimination algorithm. A nonparametric unseen species model with Euler transformation was used to estimate a lower bound on total TCR beta diversity. TCRdb reprocessed the public reads (quality trimming at Q25 with fastp, clone calling with MiXCR) and kept in-frame beta chains. Identical CDR3 protein sequences are pooled into one entry, listed with their most common genes and DNA. The V and J calls here are based on TCRdb, not the publication. The sample table records 630,000 or so distinct CDR3 sequences; less than 40% of these occur just once. The top ten clonotypes cover less than 20% of the sample.

Details on this clonotype: The clone's antigen remains unknown. Qualities for individual bases were not recorded, and no much larger clone is one base off.

Findings and caveats that apply to the study as a whole: Total diversity estimates from one million sequenced T cells were considered lower bounds and underestimates. Observed TCR beta diversity per million T cells fell roughly linearly with age, and a significant reduction was already apparent by age about 36. Because donor CMV infection status was unknown, age-related changes in expanded clonotypes were potentially confounded. There was a strong correlation between observed TCR beta diversity and the percentage of naive T cells measured by flow cytometry. Compared with the aged group, the long-lived group had more naive CD4+ T cells, fewer expanded clones and increased TCR diversity, suggesting age selection. Conclusive comparison of naive and antigen-experienced compartments was prevented by the profiling of bulk unsorted PBMCs.

This clonotype was obtained from a woman aged 80 or older in good health. Donor details come from another sample of the same person, matched by shared clones. What was sequenced was blood. This receptor chain uses TRBV7-2 and TRBJ2-7; TRBD2 could be the D gene, as 5 bases match. The DNA reads TGTGCCAGCAGCCGGACTCTTGTTTCTGGCGAGCAGTACTTC. It translates to CASSRTLVSGEQYF. Beyond the CDR3, the reference TRBV7-2 and TRBJ2-7 genes provide the residues; the full variable domain reads: GAGVSQSPSNKVTEKGKDVELRCDPISGHTALYWYRQSLGQGLEFLIYFQGNSAPDKSGLPSDRFSAERTGGSVSTLTIQRTQQEDSAVYLCASSRTLVSGEQYFGPGTRLTVT.